This T cell receptor beta chain was captured in a study of blood T cell repertoires in COVID-19. About the study: The origin of the acute and convalescent COVID-19 samples was the United States, Italy and Spain. Nucleic acid was either cDNA or gDNA, and it came from T cells, B-cell-depleted T cells, or PBMCs.

This clone was counted a single time. Methods used by the authors: Scientists estimated how many nucleated cells there were by amplifying reference gene primers. The data were produced by immunoSEQ multiplex PCR, yet TCRdb's version contains in-frame clones alone and is incomplete. Clone size and V and J calls were adopted from that table, with D and trimming inferred from the DNA. Of around 350,000 clones listed, approximately 86% are singletons. The CDR3 length is 13 residues. The germline V and J ends were trimmed by 5 bases and 0 bases, with 11 bases remaining between them. Germline-derived CDR1 and CDR2 are GTSNPN and SVGIG (reference sequence).

The chain joins TRBV30 to TRBJ2-7, with D possibly TRBD2 on 5 matching bases. The TCR originated in a human donor in a cohort sampled during active COVID-19. The specimen was peripheral blood. The chain's CDR3 is CAWGRTYSYEQYF. The DNA for the CDR3 is TGTGCCTGGGGAAGGACTTACTCCTACGAGCAGTACTTC.